The T cell receptor beta chain described here comes from a study of T cell changes during pregnancy in multiple sclerosis. Using immunoSEQ multiplex PCR, the repertoire was profiled, and TCRdb retains in-frame clones only, with some absent. This sample has about 53,000 clones, with roughly nine tenths found just once. V was pared by 3 bases and J by 3 bases, with 11 bases between. The CDR3 is 15 residues long. In germline, CDR1 is MNHNS, CDR2 SASEGT. This chain links TRBV6-1 with TRBJ1-4; no definite D call. The source material was CD8+ T cells from peripheral blood mononuclear cells, sampled before pregnancy. This clonotype originated in a female donor with multiple sclerosis, enrolled in a pregnancy study. Here the CDR3 reads CASSDYPVANEKLFF. The CDR3 DNA reads as TGTGCCAGCAGTGACTATCCGGTGGCTAATGAAAAACTGTTTTTT.